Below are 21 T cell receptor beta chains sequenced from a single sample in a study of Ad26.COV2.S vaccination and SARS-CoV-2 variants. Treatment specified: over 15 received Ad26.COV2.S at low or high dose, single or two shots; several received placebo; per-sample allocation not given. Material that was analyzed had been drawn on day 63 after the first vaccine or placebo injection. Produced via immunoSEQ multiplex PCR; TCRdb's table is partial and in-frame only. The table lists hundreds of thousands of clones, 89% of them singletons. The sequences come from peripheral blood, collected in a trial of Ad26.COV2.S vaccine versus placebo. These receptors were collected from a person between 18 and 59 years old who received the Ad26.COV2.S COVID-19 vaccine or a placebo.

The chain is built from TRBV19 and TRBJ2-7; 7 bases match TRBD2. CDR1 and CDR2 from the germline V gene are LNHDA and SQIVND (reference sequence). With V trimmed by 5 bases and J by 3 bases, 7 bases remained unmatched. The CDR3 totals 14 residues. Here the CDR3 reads CASSPRTSGYEQYF. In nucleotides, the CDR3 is TGTGCCAGTAGTCCCCGGACTAGTGGCTACGAGCAGTACTTC.

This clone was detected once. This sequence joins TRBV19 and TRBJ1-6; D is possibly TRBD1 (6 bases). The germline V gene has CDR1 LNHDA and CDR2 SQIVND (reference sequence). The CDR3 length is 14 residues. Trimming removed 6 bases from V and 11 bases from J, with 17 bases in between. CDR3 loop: CASSVTGLLTPLHF. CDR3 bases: TGTGCCAGTAGCGTGACAGGCCTCCTAACACCCCTCCACTTT.

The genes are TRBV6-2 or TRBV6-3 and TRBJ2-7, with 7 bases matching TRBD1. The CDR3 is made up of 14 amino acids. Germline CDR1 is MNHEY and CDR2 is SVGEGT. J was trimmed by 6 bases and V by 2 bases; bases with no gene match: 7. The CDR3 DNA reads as TGTGCCAGCAGTTACCGGGGACAGAACATCGAGCAGTACTTC. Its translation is CASSYRGQNIEQYF.

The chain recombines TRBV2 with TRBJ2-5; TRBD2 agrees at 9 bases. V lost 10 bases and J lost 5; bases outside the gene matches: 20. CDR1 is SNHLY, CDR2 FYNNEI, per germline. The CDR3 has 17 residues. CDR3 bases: TGTGCCAACTTTGCCGGGACTAGCACCCGTCACGGGGAGACCCAGTACTTC. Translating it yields CANFAGTSTRHGETQYF. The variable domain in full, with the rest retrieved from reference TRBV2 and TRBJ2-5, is EPEVTQTPSHQVTQMGQEVILRCVPISNHLYFYWYRQILGQKVEFLVSFYNNEISEKSEIFDDQFSVERPDGSNFTLKIRSTKLEDSAMYFCANFAGTSTRHGETQYFGPGTRLLVL.

Written as DNA, the CDR3 is TGTGCCAGCAGCCCAGGACTAGCGGACAATGAGCAGTTCTTC. It codes for CASSPGLADNEQFF. This chain uses TRBV13 with TRBJ2-1, with 10 bases aligning to TRBD2. The V and J ends lost 5 bases and 5 bases, in that order; junction bases with no gene match: 3. Germline loops: CDR1 PRHDT, CDR2 FYEKMQ (reference sequence). The CDR3 runs 14 residues.

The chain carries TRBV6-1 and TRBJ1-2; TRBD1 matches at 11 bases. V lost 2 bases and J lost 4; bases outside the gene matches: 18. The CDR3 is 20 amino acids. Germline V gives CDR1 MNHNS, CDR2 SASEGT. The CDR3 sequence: CASSEPPRRTGGIGGYGYTF. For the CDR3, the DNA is TGTGCCAGCAGTGAACCTCCCAGAAGGACAGGGGGCATTGGCGGCTATGGCTACACCTTC.

CDR3 DNA sequence: TGTGCCATCAGTGATTGGGACAGGGGGGACGAGCAGTACTTC. Translated, it gives CAISDWDRGDEQYF. The chain employs TRBV10-3 and TRBJ2-7; 11 bases agree with TRBD1. V shed 3 bases, J shed 5 bases, and the junction held 3 bases outside the gene matches. The CDR3 runs to 14 residues. Germline CDR1 ENHRY, CDR2 SYGVKD.

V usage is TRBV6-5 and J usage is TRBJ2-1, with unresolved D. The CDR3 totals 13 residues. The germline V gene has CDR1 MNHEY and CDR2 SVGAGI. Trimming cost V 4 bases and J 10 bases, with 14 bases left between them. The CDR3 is CASSSSLGLEQFF. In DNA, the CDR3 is TGTGCCAGCAGTTCTAGTTTGGGATTAGAGCAGTTCTTC.

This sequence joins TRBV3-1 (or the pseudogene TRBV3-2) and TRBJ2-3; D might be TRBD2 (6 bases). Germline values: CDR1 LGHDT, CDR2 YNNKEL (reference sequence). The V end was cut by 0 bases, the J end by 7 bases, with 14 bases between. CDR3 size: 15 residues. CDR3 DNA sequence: TGTGCCAGCAGCCAAGAGGGGACTGAGCGGAATACGCAGTATTTT. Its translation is CASSQEGTERNTQYF.

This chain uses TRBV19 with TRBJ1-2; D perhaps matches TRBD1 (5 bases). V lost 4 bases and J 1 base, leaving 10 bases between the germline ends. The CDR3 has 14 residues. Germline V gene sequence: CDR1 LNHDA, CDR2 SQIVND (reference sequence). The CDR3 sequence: CASSTDKFNYGYTF. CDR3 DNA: TGTGCCAGTAGTACGGACAAGTTTAACTATGGCTACACCTTC.

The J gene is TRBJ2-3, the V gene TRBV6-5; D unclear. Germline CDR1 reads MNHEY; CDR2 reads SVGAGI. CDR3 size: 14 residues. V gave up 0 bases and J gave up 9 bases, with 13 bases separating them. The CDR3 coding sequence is TGTGCCAGCAGTTACTCGCGGAACGTCAGAACGCAGTATTTT. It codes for CASSYSRNVRTQYF.

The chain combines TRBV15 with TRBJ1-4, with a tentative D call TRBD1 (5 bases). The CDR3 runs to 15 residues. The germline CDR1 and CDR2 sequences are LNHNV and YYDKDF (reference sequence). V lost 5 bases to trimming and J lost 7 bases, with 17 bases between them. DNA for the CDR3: TGTGCCACCAGCCCTGCAAGGGACGCCGCTGAAAAACTGTTTTTT. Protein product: CATSPARDAAEKLFF.

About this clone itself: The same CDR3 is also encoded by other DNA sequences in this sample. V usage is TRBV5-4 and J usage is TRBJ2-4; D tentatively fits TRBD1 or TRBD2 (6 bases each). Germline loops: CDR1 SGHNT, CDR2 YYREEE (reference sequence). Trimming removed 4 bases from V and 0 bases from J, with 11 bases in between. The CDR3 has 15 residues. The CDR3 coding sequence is TGTGCCAGCAGCCCACAGGGACTAGCCAAAAACATTCAGTACTTC. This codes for CASSPQGLAKNIQYF. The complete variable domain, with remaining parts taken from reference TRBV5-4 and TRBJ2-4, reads ETGVTQSPTHLIKTRGQQVTLRCSSQSGHNTVSWYQQALGQGPQFIFQYYREEENGRGNFPPRFSGLQFPNYSSELNVNALELDDSALYLCASSPQGLAKNIQYFGAGTRLSVL.

DNA of the CDR3: TGTGCCAGCAGCCCGGAGGACAGATTTAGCACCGGGGAGCTGTTTTTT. Protein sequence: CASSPEDRFSTGELFF. This chain joins TRBV7-2 and TRBJ2-2; D is possibly TRBD1 (6 bases). This CDR3 has 16 amino acids. Trimming removed 5 bases from V and 4 bases from J, with 17 bases in between. Germline V lookup: CDR1 SGHTA, CDR2 FQGNSA.

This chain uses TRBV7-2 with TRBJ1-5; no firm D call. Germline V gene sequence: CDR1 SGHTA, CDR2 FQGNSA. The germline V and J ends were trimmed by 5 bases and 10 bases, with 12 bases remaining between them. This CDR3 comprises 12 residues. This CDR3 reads CASSREGSPQHF. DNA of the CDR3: TGTGCCAGCAGCCGAGAGGGCTCTCCCCAGCATTTT.

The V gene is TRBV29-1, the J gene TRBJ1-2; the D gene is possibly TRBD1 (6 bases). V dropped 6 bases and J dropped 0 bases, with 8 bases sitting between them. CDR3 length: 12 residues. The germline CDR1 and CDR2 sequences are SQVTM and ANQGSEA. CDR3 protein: CSVTGSNYGYTF. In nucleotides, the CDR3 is TGCAGCGTGACAGGATCTAACTATGGCTACACCTTC.

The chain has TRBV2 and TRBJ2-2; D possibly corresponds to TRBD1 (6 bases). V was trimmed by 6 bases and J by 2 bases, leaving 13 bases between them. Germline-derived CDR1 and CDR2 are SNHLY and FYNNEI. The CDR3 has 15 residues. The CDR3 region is CASRARDTNTGELFF. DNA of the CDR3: TGTGCCAGCAGAGCCCGGGACACTAACACCGGGGAGCTGTTTTTT. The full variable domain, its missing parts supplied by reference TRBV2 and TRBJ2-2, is EPEVTQTPSHQVTQMGQEVILRCVPISNHLYFYWYRQILGQKVEFLVSFYNNEISEKSEIFDDQFSVERPDGSNFTLKIRSTKLEDSAMYFCASRARDTNTGELFFGEGSRLTVL.

The chain's CDR3 is CASKIKVQPNTEAFF. The CDR3 DNA reads as TGTGCCAGTAAGATAAAGGTACAACCGAACACTGAAGCTTTCTTT. The rearrangement uses TRBV19 and TRBJ1-1; the D is unclear. Trimming removed 7 bases from V and 1 base from J, with 16 bases in between. This CDR3 is 15 amino acids long. The germline gives CDR1 LNHDA, CDR2 SQIVND (reference sequence). Full variable domain (rest looked up from reference TRBV19 and TRBJ1-1): DGGITQSPKYLFRKEGQNVTLSCEQNLNHDAMYWYRQDPGQGLRLIYYSQIVNDFQKGDIAEGYSVSREKKESFPLTVTSAQKNPTAFYLCASKIKVQPNTEAFFGQGTRLTVV.

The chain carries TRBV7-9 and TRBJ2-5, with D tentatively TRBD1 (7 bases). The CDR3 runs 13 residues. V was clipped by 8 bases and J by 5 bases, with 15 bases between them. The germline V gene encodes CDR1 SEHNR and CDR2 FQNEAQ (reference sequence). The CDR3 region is CASGVTGRETQYF. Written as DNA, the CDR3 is TGTGCCAGCGGTGTGACAGGGAGGGAGACCCAGTACTTC.

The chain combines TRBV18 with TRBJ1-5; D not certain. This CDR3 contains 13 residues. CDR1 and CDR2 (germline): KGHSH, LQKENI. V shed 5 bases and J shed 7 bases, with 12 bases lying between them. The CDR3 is CASSNGSDQPQHF. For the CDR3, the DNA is TGTGCCAGCTCAAACGGGTCTGACCAGCCCCAGCATTTT.

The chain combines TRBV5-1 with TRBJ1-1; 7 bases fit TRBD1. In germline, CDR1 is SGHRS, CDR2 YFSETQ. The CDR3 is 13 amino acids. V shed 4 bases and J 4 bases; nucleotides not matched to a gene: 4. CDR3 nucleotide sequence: TGCGCCAGCAGCCCTCAGGGGGTCACTGAAGCTTTCTTT. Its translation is CASSPQGVTEAFF.